This T cell receptor beta chain was recorded in a study of human T cells and chemical hapten exposure (dated by TCRdb to the early 2020s). About the study as a whole: For sensitization, 2% DPC in acetone was applied to a 2 cm by 2 cm area of upper inner arm skin. Patch testing was done on the upper back using Finn chambers containing 0.01% DPC, and results were scored after 6 days according to International Contact Dermatitis Research Group standards. Patient blood was sampled pre-sensitization (week 0) and at 2, 6 and about 24 weeks after DPC sensitization. Libraries were pooled for sequencing, and variation in per-sample TCR yields was attributed mainly to small differences in library volumes within the pool. Peripheral blood TCR repertoire changes were tracked in vivo in alopecia patients during primary and secondary sensitization to the hapten diphenylcyclopropenone (DPC). Blood for TCR sequencing was provided by twenty-nine alopecia patients at one to four time points (pre-sensitization, 2, 6 and 24 weeks). Throughout the study period of about 25 weeks, patients also received therapeutic DPC doses to the scalp every week. The mostly female patient cohort included alopecia areata with under or over 50% scalp involvement, alopecia totalis and alopecia universalis.

Library creation used RACE. For sequencing, a NextSeq 500 was employed. Library preparation attached unique molecular identifiers to individual cDNA molecules for quantitative, reproducible TCR counting. From each blood RNA sample, both TCR alpha and TCR beta chains were sequenced. The authors' pipeline ran thus. A median of around 100,000 TCRs per sample was observed, with a range of about 20,000 to 750,000. The Decombinator software suite was used to annotate the V, J and CDR3 of the TCR reads. Every sample was subsampled to the same number of TCRs (28,000) for the PS versus PT1 abundance plots. Expanded TCRs were defined as absent before sensitization and observed at least eight times at the 2-week time point. TCRdb reprocessed the public reads (quality trimming at Q25 with fastp, clone calling with MiXCR) and kept in-frame beta chains. Rows with one shared CDR3 protein collapse into an entry with the most common genes and DNA. The V and J calls follow TCRdb's processing rather than the paper's. This sample is represented by more than 250,000 distinct CDR3 sequences; approximately 8% of them were singletons. Of the sample, more than 1% is held by the ten largest clones.

The time point label corresponds to: pre-sensitization, week 0. The meaning of the sample's treatment or condition label: therapeutic diphenylcyclopropenone sensitization with weekly scalp DPC. Blood at each patch-test visit was drawn before the patch test was applied. Eligible patients were aged 18 to 70, diagnosed with alopecia, deemed suitable for DPC therapy, and excluded if pregnant. Total RNA was isolated from unfractionated whole blood collected in Tempus Blood RNA tubes. Study-wide findings and limitations: Compared with pre-sensitization or healthy control sets, expanded TCRs formed significantly more large CDR3 similarity clusters, which is consistent with antigen-driven responses. After repeated subsampling, changes were observed in the strength of the expansion versus patch-test correlation and in the threshold at which the correlation became significant. DPC sensitization did not change the number of TCRs with a frequency above 1 in 1000, and there was no evidence of changes in global repertoire structure. A positive correlation was found between the number of PT1 expanded TCRs and patch test score, with significance reached at thresholds 8, 16 and 32 but not 4. Alopecia, a presumed autoimmune disease, was present in all patients, so the immune response of the patients might differ from that of healthy individuals.

The germline V gene encodes CDR1 SQVTM and CDR2 ANQGSEA. The CDR3 measures 14 amino acids from cysteine to phenylalanine. The retained sequence is limited to the CDR3, 42 bases, with the frame set at the first base. The trim is 6 bases for V and 8 bases for J, with a gap of 20 bases between the germline ends. This clonotype was seen repeatedly, ten times or more. Its antigen is unknown. No clone much larger than this one lies a single base away; base qualities are absent. Sequenced material: whole blood, taken in connection with sensitization to the hapten diphenylcyclopropenone (DPC). The chain is encoded by TRBV29-1 joined to TRBJ2-1, with TRBD1 tentatively as D gene (5 bases match). The TCR sequence derives from a young man with alopecia areata. Some clones in this sample may be carry-over from other donors' samples. The DNA sequence is TGCAGCGTCCGGACGGGTCAAGGGGTGCATGAGCAGTTCTTC. Translated, this is CSVRTGQGVHEQFF.